Detailed here is one TCR beta chain. This clonotype was recorded a few times. The clone's antigen remains unknown. No base quality values were provided; no much bigger clone lies one nucleotide off. From cysteine to phenylalanine, the CDR3 is 14 amino acids long. The entry retains the CDR3 DNA only, 42 bases that are in frame from base 1. Trimming costs V 6 bases and J 0 bases, and their ends lie 9 bases apart. Sequences MNHNS (CDR1) and SASEGT (CDR2) are obtained from the germline V gene. Receptor amplification or capture employed 5' RACE. Instrument on record: Illumina HiSeq 2000. A universal primer binding site was introduced by template switching, and a unique molecular identifier was present in the final cDNA, enabling accurate counting of TCR cDNA molecules. First-strand cDNA for TCR alpha and beta chains was synthesized from specific primers in the conserved constant-segment region. To control for contamination, every cDNA library was double barcoded, receiving both a SMART-Mk sample barcode and Illumina barcodes. TruSeq adapter sequences and Illumina sample barcodes were added in two successive PCR steps. Sequencing of the TCR alpha and beta cDNA libraries was done on the Illumina HiSeq platform using custom primers. The paper's data handling went like this. Unique molecular identifiers were extracted from raw reads with MiGEC, and CDR3 positions were determined with MiXCR. Recombination models were inferred per individual with the repgenHMM and IGoR tools using an EM algorithm. Shared clonotype analysis was performed with the tcR package in R, normalizing sharing by the product of cloneset sizes. To study raw recombination without the effects of thymic and clonal selection, out-of-frame nonproductive sequences were analyzed. Using fastp at Q25 and MiXCR, TCRdb reprocessed the public reads and kept productive beta chains. Under each unique CDR3 protein, matching rows form one entry showing the most common genes and DNA. The V and J calls come from TCRdb's annotation, not from the publication. The sample contains roughly 250,000 distinct CDR3 sequences, over 12% of them found a single time. 8.8% of the sample lies in the top ten.

Only healthy Caucasian donors were included. Miltenyi CD45RO+ enrichment and human naive T-cell isolation kits were used to isolate memory (CD45RO+) and naive T cells from PBMC. The sample is drawn from a study of identical twins (dated by TCRdb to the mid-2010s). With respect to the entire study: To test whether fetal clonotypes persist, the study used deep sequencing on TCR alpha and beta repertoires from monozygotic twins, unrelated adults of various ages, and cord blood. To rule out contamination, replicate twin experiments were performed at different times with different library preparation protocols. Study-level results and caveats: Recombination models systematically underestimated out-of-frame TCR alpha sharing in monozygotic twins but agreed with sharing between unrelated individuals. Zero-insertion analyses could be partly confounded by invariant T cells such as MAIT and iNKT, although diverse VJ usage argued against such confounding for most clonotypes. Because the same donors could not be followed over many years, conclusions were based on cross-sectional statistical analysis. A weaker excess of twin sharing was found in beta out-of-frame sequences because the signal-to-noise ratio was lowered by fewer shared sequences. Compared with coincidental sharing between unrelated individuals, an excess of low generation-probability sequences was observed among out-of-frame TCR alpha sequences shared between twins. Fewer insertions were carried by abundant cord blood beta clonotypes, a similar but weaker trend appeared in young adult naive repertoires, and no such trend appeared in memory repertoires.

Sequences were obtained from memory (CD45RO+) T cells sorted from blood. The cell subset or site label corresponds to: CD45RO+ enriched T cells. This TCR was recovered from a woman aged 18-29 years in good health. The receptor chain draws on TRBV6-1 and TRBJ2-1, with TRBD2 tentatively as D gene (6 bases match). The DNA sequence reads TGTGCCAGCAGGTCGGGGGACTCCTACAATGAGCAGTTCTTC. Its protein reads: CASRSGDSYNEQFF.